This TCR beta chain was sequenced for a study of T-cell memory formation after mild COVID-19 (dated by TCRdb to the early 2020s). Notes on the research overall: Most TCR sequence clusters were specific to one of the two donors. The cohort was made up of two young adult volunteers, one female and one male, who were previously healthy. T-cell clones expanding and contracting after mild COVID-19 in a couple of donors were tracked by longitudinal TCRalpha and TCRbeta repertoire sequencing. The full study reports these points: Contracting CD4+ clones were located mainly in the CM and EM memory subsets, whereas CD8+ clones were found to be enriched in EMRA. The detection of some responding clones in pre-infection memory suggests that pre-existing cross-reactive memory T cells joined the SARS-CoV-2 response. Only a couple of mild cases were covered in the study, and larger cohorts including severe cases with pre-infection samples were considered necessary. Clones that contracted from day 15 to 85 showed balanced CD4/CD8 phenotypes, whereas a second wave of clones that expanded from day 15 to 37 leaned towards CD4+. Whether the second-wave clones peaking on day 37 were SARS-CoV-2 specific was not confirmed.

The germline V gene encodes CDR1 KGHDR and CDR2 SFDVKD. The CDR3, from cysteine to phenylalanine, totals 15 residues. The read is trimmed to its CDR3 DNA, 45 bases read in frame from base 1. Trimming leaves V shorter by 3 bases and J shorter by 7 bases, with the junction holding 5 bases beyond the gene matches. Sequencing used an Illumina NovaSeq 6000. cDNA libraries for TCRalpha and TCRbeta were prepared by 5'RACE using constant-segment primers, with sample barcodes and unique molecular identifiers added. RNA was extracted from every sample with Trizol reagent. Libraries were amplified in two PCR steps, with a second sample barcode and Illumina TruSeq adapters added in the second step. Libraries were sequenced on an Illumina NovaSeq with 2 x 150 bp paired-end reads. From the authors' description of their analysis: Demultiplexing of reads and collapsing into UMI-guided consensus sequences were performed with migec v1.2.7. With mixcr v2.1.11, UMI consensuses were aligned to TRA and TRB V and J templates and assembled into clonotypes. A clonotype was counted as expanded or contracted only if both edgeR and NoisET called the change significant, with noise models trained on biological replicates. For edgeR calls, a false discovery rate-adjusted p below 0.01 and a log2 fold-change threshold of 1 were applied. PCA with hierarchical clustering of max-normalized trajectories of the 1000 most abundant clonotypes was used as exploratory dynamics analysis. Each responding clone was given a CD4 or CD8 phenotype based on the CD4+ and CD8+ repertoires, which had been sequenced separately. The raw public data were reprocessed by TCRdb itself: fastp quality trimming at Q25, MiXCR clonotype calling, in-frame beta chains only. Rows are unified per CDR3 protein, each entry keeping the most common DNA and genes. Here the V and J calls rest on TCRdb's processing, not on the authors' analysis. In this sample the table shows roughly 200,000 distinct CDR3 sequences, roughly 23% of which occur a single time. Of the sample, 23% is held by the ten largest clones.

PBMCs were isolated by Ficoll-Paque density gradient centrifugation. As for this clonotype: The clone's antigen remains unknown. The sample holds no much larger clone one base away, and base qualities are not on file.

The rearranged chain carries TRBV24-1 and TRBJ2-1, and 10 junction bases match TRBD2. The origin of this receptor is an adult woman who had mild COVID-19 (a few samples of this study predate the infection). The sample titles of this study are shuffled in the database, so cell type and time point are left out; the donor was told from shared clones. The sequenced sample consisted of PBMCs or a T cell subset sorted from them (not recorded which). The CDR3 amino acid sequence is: CATSDASGSSNEQFF. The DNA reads TGTGCCACCAGTGATGCTAGCGGGAGTAGTAATGAGCAGTTCTTC.